These 14 T cell receptor beta chains were all obtained from the same sample, sequenced in a study of shared clonotypes between healthy human individuals. TCRdb's copy holds only in-frame clones and misses some; the assay was immunoSEQ multiplex PCR. The sample records 730,000 or so clones, roughly 70% being singletons. The source material was memory CD4+ T cells sorted from blood. Described subset: CD45RA-negative fraction. These receptor sequences come from a woman aged 25 to 39 in good health.

The rearrangement joins TRBV18 to TRBJ1-5; D is ambiguous. The CDR3 length is 14 residues. In germline, CDR1 is KGHSH, CDR2 LQKENI. The ends were cut back, 3 bases at V and 2 bases at J, with 8 bases in the middle. The CDR3 DNA is TGTGCCAGCTCACCGAGTACGGGCAATCAGCCCCAGCATTTT. It codes for CASSPSTGNQPQHF.

The rearrangement links TRBV7-9 to TRBJ2-7; a weak D match, TRBD1 (6 bases). There are 16 residues in the CDR3. V lost 5 bases, J lost 4 bases, and 21 bases lay in between. Germline V lookup: CDR1 SEHNR, CDR2 FQNEAQ (reference sequence). The CDR3 nucleotides read TGTGCCAGCAGCCCCCCAGGAGTGGGGGCGCGTTACGAGCAGTACTTC. It yields the protein CASSPPGVGARYEQYF.

The V gene is TRBV19, the J gene TRBJ2-5; the match to TRBD2 covers 7 bases. Germline trimming cut 9 bases from V and 5 bases from J; bases unmatched to any gene: 15. Germline assignment: CDR1 LNHDA and CDR2 SQIVND (reference sequence). This CDR3 comprises 15 residues. CDR3 loop: CASGERDSVWETQYF. DNA of the CDR3: TGTGCCAGCGGGGAGCGGGATTCTGTTTGGGAGACCCAGTACTTC.

The chain is built from TRBV2 and TRBJ2-7; no clear D. The J call may be mistaken, given a closer DNA end match to TRBJ2-1. The CDR3 runs to 11 residues. Germline CDR1 SNHLY, CDR2 FYNNEI. CDR3 protein: CASSDLGEQFF. CDR3 nucleotides: TGTGCCAGCAGTGATTTAGGTGAGCAGTTCTTC.

The chain combines TRBV6-5 with TRBJ1-1, with D perhaps matching TRBD1 (5 bases). This CDR3 region has 16 residues. Trimming left V 0 bases short and J 0 bases short, with 11 bases between. CDR1 and CDR2 (germline): MNHEY, SVGAGI. DNA of the CDR3: TGTGCCAGCAGTTACTCGATTGGGGCTCTGAACACTGAAGCTTTCTTT. This sequence encodes CASSYSIGALNTEAFF.

The chain employs TRBV27 and TRBJ2-2; D is perhaps TRBD1 (6 bases). V lost 5 bases, J lost 0 bases, and 16 bases lay in between. Germline CDR1 MNHEY, CDR2 SMNVEV (reference sequence). The CDR3 is made up of 17 amino acids. The CDR3 nucleotides are TGTGCCAGCAGTCCGACAGGTATTGGGGCGAACACCGGGGAGCTGTTTTTT. Amino acid sequence: CASSPTGIGANTGELFF.

This clone has only a few counts. V usage is TRBV2 and J usage is TRBJ1-5, with D possibly being TRBD1 (6 bases). CDR1 is SNHLY and CDR2 is FYNNEI in the germline V gene. This CDR3 is 14 amino acids long. Trimming took 4 bases from V and 3 from J, leaving 10 bases between them. The CDR3 DNA sequence: TGTGCCAGCAGTGGGGGGGACATCAATCAGCCCCAGCATTTT. This codes for CASSGGDINQPQHF.

The chain has TRBV29-1 and TRBJ2-7; D uncertain. Trimming pared 0 bases from V and 2 bases from J, leaving 8 bases between. This CDR3 has 13 residues. Germline V gene sequence: CDR1 SQVTM, CDR2 ANQGSEA. The CDR3 region is CSVEDTVTYEQYF. The CDR3, as DNA: TGCAGCGTTGAAGACACAGTGACCTACGAGCAGTACTTC.

The rearrangement links TRBV2 to TRBJ2-6; no reliable D call. There are 16 residues in the CDR3. V lost 2 bases and J lost 0, with 8 bases in between. Germline V lookup: CDR1 SNHLY, CDR2 FYNNEI. This CDR3 is CASSEYVPSGANVLTF. In nucleotides, the CDR3 is TGTGCCAGCAGTGAATATGTGCCCTCTGGGGCCAACGTCCTGACTTTC.

The chain employs TRBV19 and TRBJ2-7; TRBD2 matches at 7 bases. After removal of 2 bases from V and 1 base from J, the junction contained 5 bases not matched to a gene. The CDR3 is 15 residues long. Germline CDR1 LNHDA, CDR2 SQIVND (reference sequence). CDR3 in amino acids: CASSILAEGSYEQYF. The CDR3 DNA reads TGTGCCAGTAGTATACTAGCGGAGGGTTCCTACGAGCAGTACTTC. Looking up the rest from reference TRBV19 and TRBJ2-7 gives the full variable domain: DGGITQSPKYLFRKEGQNVTLSCEQNLNHDAMYWYRQDPGQGLRLIYYSQIVNDFQKGDIAEGYSVSREKKESFPLTVTSAQKNPTAFYLCASSILAEGSYEQYFGPGTRLTVT.

This chain links TRBV7-3 with TRBJ1-2; TRBD1 might be the D (6 bases). V was trimmed by 4 bases and J by 7 bases, leaving 7 bases between them. Germline values: CDR1 SGHTA, CDR2 FQGTGA. The CDR3 is 11 amino acids. CDR3 amino acids: CASSSGVGYTF. The CDR3 DNA reads as TGTGCCAGCAGCTCAGGGGTTGGCTACACCTTC.

Comment on this clone: The sample has other DNA sequences that encode this CDR3 too. The genes are TRBV11-2 and TRBJ2-7; 10 nucleotides align to TRBD1. The CDR3 length is 15 residues. Germline V gene lookup returns CDR1 SGHAT and CDR2 FQNNGV. Losses at the gene ends were 5 bases for V and 4 bases for J; bases not matched to a gene: 8. CDR3 sequence (DNA): TGTGCCAGCAGCCCCCGGGACAGGGGAGGTTACGAGCAGTACTTC. Its protein product is CASSPRDRGGYEQYF.

The gene calls are TRBV6-1 and TRBJ1-5; D is unclear. Germline V gives CDR1 MNHNS, CDR2 SASEGT. V gave up 7 bases and J gave up 2 bases, with 15 bases separating them. This CDR3 is built from 15 residues. DNA for the CDR3: TGTGCCAGCATGAAAGGAAACAACGGCAATCAGCCCCAGCATTTT. Translated: CASMKGNNGNQPQHF.

This clone was counted a few times. J is TRBJ1-5 and V is TRBV10-2; D is perhaps TRBD1 (6 bases). Germline V gene lookup returns CDR1 WSHSY and CDR2 SAAADI. Trimming cost V 2 bases and J 5 bases, with 13 bases left between them. The CDR3 loop spans 15 amino acids. The CDR3 coding sequence is TGCGCCAGCAGTGAGGGTCACAGGGAGGATCAGCCCCAGCATTTT. Translated, it gives CASSEGHREDQPQHF.